Presented here are 14 T cell receptor beta chains from one specimen sequenced in a study of regulatory T cells in long-lasting Graves disease. Sequencing libraries for TCR beta were prepared with iRepertoire HTBI primers and Arm-PCR of CDR3 regions. TCRdb passed the multiplex PCR reads through MiXCR, listing each CDR3 protein once. Of 500,000 to 700,000 distinct CDR3 sequences in the sample, approximately 15% are singletons; the top ten hold 18%. As for time point: newly diagnosed GD, antithyroid drugs for less than 3 months. PBMC-extracted RNA yielded the TCR library. This same sample was also part of a study on T cells in Graves' hyperthyroidism and ophthalmopathy.

This specimen consisted of peripheral blood mononuclear cells (PBMCs), obtained at new diagnosis, from a patient treated with antithyroid drugs. These receptors came from a woman between 25 and 40 years old with Graves disease.

This clonotype was picked up many times. CDR3 coding DNA: TGTGCCAGCAGCTTAGCGACGGGGAATTCACCCCTCCACTTT. Translating it yields CASSLATGNSPLHF. The rearrangement uses TRBV7-9 and TRBJ1-6; D unclear. The ends were cut back, 0 bases at V and 7 bases at J, with 7 bases in the middle. Germline CDR1 reads SEHNR; CDR2 reads FQNEAQ (reference sequence). The CDR3 loop spans 14 amino acids. Full variable domain (outside the CDR3, taken from reference TRBV7-9 and TRBJ1-6): DTGVSQNPRHKITKRGQNVTFRCDPISEHNRLYWYRQTLGQGPEFLTYFQNEAQLEKSRLLSDRFSAERPKGSFSTLEIQRTEQGDSAMYLCASSLATGNSPLHFGNGTRLTVT.

This clonotype was detected only a few times. The chain carries TRBV5-1 and TRBJ2-3; D call uncertain. Germline V gene data show CDR1 as SGHRS and CDR2 as YFSETQ. V dropped 4 bases and J dropped 6 bases, with 12 bases sitting between them. The CDR3 totals 13 residues. The CDR3 sequence: CASSRPPSDTQYF. The CDR3 DNA is TGCGCCAGCAGCCGACCCCCTTCGGATACGCAGTATTTT. The whole variable domain, filled in from reference TRBV5-1 and TRBJ2-3, reads KAGVTQTPRYLIKTRGQQVTLSCSPISGHRSVSWYQQTPGQGLQFLFEYFSETQRNKGNFPGRFSGRQFSNSRSEMNVSTLELGDSALYLCASSRPPSDTQYFGPGTRLTVL.

In its sample, this clonotype was seen a few times. This sequence joins TRBV4-1 and TRBJ2-7, with 7 bases identical to TRBD2. The CDR3 has 15 residues. Looked up from germline, CDR1 is MGHRA and CDR2 is YSYEKL. V gave up 4 bases and J gave up 3 bases; unmatched junction bases: 9. DNA of the CDR3: TGCGCCAGCAGCCGGAACGAGCGGGACTTCTACGAGCAGTACTTC. This codes for CASSRNERDFYEQYF.

This clonotype was counted at least ten times. The chain is built from TRBV20-1 and TRBJ1-5; D possibly corresponds to TRBD1 (6 bases). Germline V CDR1 and CDR2: DFQATT, SNEGSKA (reference sequence). This CDR3 is built from 16 residues. With 6 bases removed from V and 1 base from J, the gap between germline ends came to 19 bases. The CDR3 nucleotides are TGCAGTGCCATAATGTGGGGGGCCGTGAGCAATCAGCCCCAGCATTTT. It translates to CSAIMWGAVSNQPQHF.

The chain links TRBV18 to TRBJ2-1; no clear D gene. V was cut by 1 base and J by 5 bases, with 6 bases left in between. Germline V gene lookup returns CDR1 KGHSH and CDR2 LQKENI. The CDR3 length is 13 residues. The CDR3 spells CASSPQGHNEQFF. The CDR3 coding sequence is TGTGCCAGCTCACCACAGGGCCACAATGAGCAGTTCTTC.

The table lists this clonotype with a few counts. CDR3 DNA sequence: TGTGCCAGCTCACCAGACAGGGTTCCCCACGAGCAGTACTTC. It specifies CASSPDRVPHEQYF. This chain uses TRBV18 with TRBJ2-7; 7 positions agree with TRBD1. The CDR3 is made up of 14 amino acids. The V segment lost 2 bases and the J segment 5 bases; nucleotides outside the gene matches: 6. Per the germline V gene, CDR1 is KGHSH and CDR2 is LQKENI.

This clonotype occurred many times. J is TRBJ2-7 and V is TRBV2; D is possibly TRBD1 (6 bases). The V end lost 5 bases, the J end lost 2 bases, and 13 bases lay between the germline ends. CDR1 SNHLY and CDR2 FYNNEI come from the germline V gene. The CDR3 consists of 14 residues. This CDR3 is CASSQGGKTYEQYF. CDR3 DNA sequence: TGTGCCAGCAGTCAAGGGGGAAAGACCTACGAGCAGTACTTC.

This chain links TRBV29-1 with TRBJ2-7; 7 bases fit TRBD1. The CDR3 is made up of 17 amino acids. CDR1 and CDR2 from the germline V gene are SQVTM and ANQGSEA. The V gene end was trimmed by 0 bases and the J gene end by 7 bases; junction bases not matched to a gene: 18. The CDR3 DNA reads TGCAGCGTTGAAGAGCCGACTCTGTCTTCTGGACAGGCAGAGCAGTACTTC. As protein: CSVEEPTLSSGQAEQYF.

The chain uses TRBV4-1 and TRBJ2-1; tentative D call: TRBD1 (5 bases). Trimming cost V 0 bases and J 2 bases, with 17 bases left between them. From germline, CDR1 is MGHRA and CDR2 YSYEKL. There are 18 residues in the CDR3. CDR3 amino acids: CASSQDEVNRIAYNEQFF. The CDR3 DNA reads as TGCGCCAGCAGCCAAGATGAGGTCAACAGGATTGCCTACAATGAGCAGTTCTTC.

Concerning this clonotype itself: At one end the junction does not follow the germline gene, possibly because of a read error. The chain employs TRBV12-3 or TRBV12-4 and TRBJ1-2, with D unclear. The CDR3 is made up of 15 amino acids. The CDR3 DNA follows: TGTGTCAGCAGCGTAGGTCGGGTCCTCAGAGATGGCTACACCTTC. Translation gives CVSSVGRVLRDGYTF.

A few counts support this clonotype. The chain is built from TRBV3-1 and TRBJ2-1, with D possibly TRBD1 on 5 matching bases. Germline CDR1 is LGHDT and CDR2 is YNNKEL (reference sequence). The CDR3 has 13 amino acids. V was pared by 1 base and J by 7 bases, with 8 bases between. This chain's CDR3 is CASSQGKGNEQFF. The CDR3 DNA reads as TGTGCCAGCAGCCAAGGGAAGGGGAATGAGCAGTTCTTC.

This clonotype was observed many times. V is TRBV5-6 and J is TRBJ1-2, with 8 bases identical to TRBD1. From germline, CDR1 is SGHDT and CDR2 YYEEEE. V lost 0 bases to trimming and J lost 2 bases; unmatched junction nucleotides: 0. The CDR3 is made up of 14 amino acids. The CDR3 DNA reads TGTGCCAGCAGCTTGGACAGGGGGAACTATGGCTACACCTTC. Amino acids: CASSLDRGNYGYTF.

The rearrangement uses TRBV6-5 and TRBJ1-4; D is unresolved. The V gene's germline CDR1 is MNHEY and CDR2 SVGAGI. V was clipped by 2 bases and J by 9 bases, with 4 bases between them. CDR3 length: 11 residues. The CDR3 region has the DNA TGTGCCAGCAGTTACCCCAAAAAACTGTTTTTT. This encodes CASSYPKKLFF.

Many counts were recorded for this clonotype. This chain connects TRBV12-3 or TRBV12-4 to TRBJ2-1, with 10 bases fitting TRBD1. J gave up 5 bases and V 8 bases, and 6 bases lay outside the gene matches. The CDR3 has 14 amino acids. CDR3 protein: CASEDRGNHNEQFF. CDR3 in DNA: TGTGCCAGCGAGGACAGGGGGAACCACAATGAGCAGTTCTTC.